One T cell receptor (beta chain) is described in this entry. Each participant's cohort was designated according to participant-reported clinical history. Original data processing: Estimation of nucleated cell counts relied on the amplification of reference gene primers. Only in-frame clones appear in the TCRdb table, and some are missing; sequencing was by immunoSEQ multiplex PCR. That table furnishes V, J and clone size, whereas the DNA furnished D and trimming. The sample includes around 220,000 clones, about 93% of them seen just once. This sample stems from a study of blood T cell repertoires in COVID-19. Across the study: In each case, the material was cDNA or gDNA derived from T cells, B-cell-depleted T cells, or PBMCs.

The V gene's germline CDR1 is MDHEN and CDR2 SYDVKM. The CDR3 is 13 residues long. V lost 6 bases and J lost 6; bases outside the gene matches: 5. Source material: PBMCs or T cells enriched from blood (not recorded which). This chain connects TRBV28 to TRBJ1-5, with TRBD1 identical over 7 bases. The sequence derives from a woman aged 18-29 years who had recovered from COVID-19. The CDR3 DNA sequence: TGTGCCAGCAGCTCGACAGGGAGTCAGCCCCAGCATTTT. It yields the protein CASSSTGSQPQHF.